This T cell receptor (beta chain) stems from a study of T cell repertoires in cytomegalovirus infection (dated by TCRdb to the late 2010s). Regarding the research as a whole: Alongside well-studied HLA-B-restricted epitopes, the peptide stimulations were aimed at recently identified HLA-C-restricted CMV epitopes, whose presentation resists viral immunomodulation. Because public TCR beta signatures pointed to carriage of CMV infection together with the matching HLA type, the HLA type of each donor mattered for the analysis. What the authors observed across the whole study: In both this cohort and an independent cohort of 352 donors, the cumulative frequency of public TCR beta family members distinguished carriers of CMV infection plus the relevant HLA type. The ex vivo response was dominated by HLA-C-restricted CMV-specific TCR beta clonotypes, which also provided the single most frequent clonotype in two of eight donors.

Reading the label with the study, this specimen's treatment or condition is: in vitro stimulation with specific CMV peptide epitopes to enrich CMV-specific T cells. Points on this clonotype: No cognate antigen has been identified for it. No base quality information exists; no much larger clone differs at one position.

From the cysteine through the phenylalanine, the CDR3 covers 16 amino acids. Just CDR3 DNA is preserved here, 48 bases in frame from base 1. Per the germline V gene (reference sequence), LNHDA is the CDR1 and SQIVND is the CDR2. Trimming accounts for 5 bases at V and 5 bases at J, while the number of junction bases matched to no gene is 12. The run used an Illumina HiSeq 1500. In TCRdb, the public reads were trimmed at Q25 with fastp and aligned with MiXCR, with productive beta chains retained. Every entry covers one CDR3 protein and lists the most common genes and DNA from its rows. The table for this sample lists 650,000 to 900,000 distinct CDR3 sequences; about 29% of them were counted only once. The ten biggest clones cover about an eighth of the sample.

The sample was cultured CD8+ T cells from PBMCs, taken from culture after CMV antigen stimulation. Recombination connected TRBV19 to TRBJ2-1; 7 nucleotides in the junction match TRBD1. This receptor was obtained from a human donor in good health (CMV status not recorded). Some clones in this sample may be carry-over from other donors' samples. The nucleotide sequence is given as TGTGCCAGTAGTTCTGCCCCGGGACAGAGAAACAATGAGCAGTTCTTC. Its translation reads: CASSSAPGQRNNEQFF.